This TCR beta chain stems from a study of vaccination and CD4 T cells after COVID-19. Treatment described: roughly 11-day PBMC culture with coronavirus spike peptide pools or control peptides (ViraFEST assay). Positive SARS-CoV-2 PCR tests in convalescent patients dated from March to December 2020, pre-Alpha, Beta and Delta. PBMC cultures, at approximately 2 million cells per well, received roughly 10 IU/ml IL-2 and about 11 ug/ml peptide pools. An Oncomine TCR Beta short-read assay was used to sequence the DNA from cultured CD4+ T cells. Scientists extracted genomic DNA from CD4+ T cells grown in culture. TCRdb itself ran the PCR reads through MiXCR, one entry per CDR3 protein. The table has 14,000 to 15,000 distinct CDR3 sequences, 53% seen once. In regard to this clonotype: Its matching antigen is unknown.

This receptor was identified in a human donor who had recovered from COVID-19. The material sequenced was CD4+ T cells from blood, cultured in vitro, taken before SARS-CoV-2 vaccination.

The CDR3, as DNA: TGTGCCAGCAGCTTAGAATCAGGCCGAGGTACGCAGTATTTT. Translating it yields CASSLESGRGTQYF. The chain is built from TRBV11-2 and TRBJ2-3; D unclear. V was shortened by 0 bases and J by 8 bases, with 12 bases between the two germline ends. The V gene's germline CDR1 is SGHAT and CDR2 FQNNGV. The CDR3 has 14 amino acids.